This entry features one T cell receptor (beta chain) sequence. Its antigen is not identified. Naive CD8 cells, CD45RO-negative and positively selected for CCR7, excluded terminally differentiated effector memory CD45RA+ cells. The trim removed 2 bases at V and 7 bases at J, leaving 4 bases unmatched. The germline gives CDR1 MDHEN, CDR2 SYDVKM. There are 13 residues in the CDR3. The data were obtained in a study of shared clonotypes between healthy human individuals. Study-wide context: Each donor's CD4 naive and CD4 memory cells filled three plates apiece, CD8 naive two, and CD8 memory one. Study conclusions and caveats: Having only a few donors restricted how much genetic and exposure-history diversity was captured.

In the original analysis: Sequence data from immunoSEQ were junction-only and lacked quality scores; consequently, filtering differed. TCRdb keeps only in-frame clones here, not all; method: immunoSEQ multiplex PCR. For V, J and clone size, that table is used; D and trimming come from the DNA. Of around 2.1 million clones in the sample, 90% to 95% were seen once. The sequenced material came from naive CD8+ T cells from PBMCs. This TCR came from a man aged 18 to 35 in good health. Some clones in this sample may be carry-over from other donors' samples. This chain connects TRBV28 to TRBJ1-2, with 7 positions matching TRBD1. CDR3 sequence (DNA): TGTGCCAGCAGTTTAGCAGGGGGTGTTGGCTACACCTTC. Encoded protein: CASSLAGGVGYTF.